These 27 T cell receptor beta chains were all obtained from the same sample, sequenced in a study of blood T cells in healthy people across ages. Primers used in a second PCR of about 6 to 11 cycles were a sample-barcoded 5' primer and a J-beta primer mix. TCRdb fed the 5' RACE reads into MiXCR, producing one record per CDR3 protein. The repertoire has around 970,000 distinct CDR3 sequences, just over 50% of them found once; the top ten carry over 20%. The sequenced material came from blood. The source of these receptors is an older woman in good health.

The J gene is TRBJ1-6, the V gene TRBV3-1; no reliable D call. Deletions cut 0 bases from V and 10 bases from J, with 13 bases between. CDR3 length: 15 amino acids. Germline V gene data show CDR1 as LGHDT and CDR2 as YNNKEL (reference sequence). The CDR3 DNA reads TGTGCCAGCAGCCAAGAAAGGCAGACTGAATCACCCCTCCACTTT. Translation gives CASSQERQTESPLHF. The full variable domain, in which reference TRBV3-1 and TRBJ1-6 provide the parts outside the CDR3, is DTAVSQTPKYLVTQMGNDKSIKCEQNLGHDTMYWYKQDSKKFLKIMFSYNNKELIINETVPNRFSPKSPDKAHLNLHINSLELGDSAVYFCASSQERQTESPLHFGNGTRLTVT.

The chain couples TRBV7-2 to TRBJ1-2, with 8 bases that match TRBD1. The V gene's germline CDR1 is SGHTA and CDR2 FQGNSA. V was clipped by 5 bases and J by 4 bases; unmatched bases: 9. CDR3 size: 15 residues. DNA for the CDR3: TGTGCCAGCAGCCCAGCCCGGGACAGGATCTATGGCTACACCTTC. Its protein is CASSPARDRIYGYTF.

This chain links TRBV15 with TRBJ2-5, with 12 bases lining up with TRBD2. From germline, CDR1 is LNHNV and CDR2 YYDKDF (reference sequence). V lost 4 bases, J lost 11 bases, and 14 bases stayed unmatched. This CDR3 region has 16 residues. The DNA of the CDR3 is TGTGCCACCAGCACTCCCCTAGCGGGAGGGTACAATGAGCAGTACTTC. Residues: CATSTPLAGGYNEQYF.

This clonotype was counted only a few times. The chain links TRBV7-2 to TRBJ2-7; the D is unclear. The V end lost 7 bases, the J end lost 0 bases, and 4 bases lay between the germline ends. CDR3 size: 11 residues. From germline, CDR1 is SGHTA and CDR2 FQGNSA. CDR3 sequence reads: CASTNSYEQYF. The CDR3 region has the DNA TGTGCCAGCACCAACTCCTACGAGCAGTACTTC.

The chain carries TRBV7-2 and TRBJ2-1; D perhaps matches TRBD2 (6 bases). The germline V gene encodes CDR1 SGHTA and CDR2 FQGNSA. The CDR3 loop spans 14 amino acids. V lost 6 bases and J lost 8, with 17 bases in between. CDR3 amino acids: CASRNGITGDEQFF. The CDR3 DNA sequence: TGTGCCAGCAGAAACGGGATAACGGGAGATGAGCAGTTCTTC.

This clonotype was seen more than once but under ten times. The J gene is TRBJ2-3, the V gene TRBV4-1, with TRBD2 as a possible D gene (5 bases). Germline values: CDR1 MGHRA, CDR2 YSYEKL. Trimming shortened V by 1 base and J by 2 bases, and 13 bases separated the two germline ends. CDR3 length: 16 amino acids. The CDR3 loop is CASSQVIQRSTDTQYF. CDR3 nucleotide sequence: TGCGCCAGCAGCCAAGTGATTCAGCGGTCCACAGATACGCAGTATTTT.

J is TRBJ2-7 and V is TRBV6-5, with a tentative D call TRBD1 (5 bases). The CDR3 totals 12 residues. Germline CDR1 is MNHEY and CDR2 is SVGAGI. The V end was cut by 5 bases, the J end by 7 bases, with 12 bases between. In DNA form, the CDR3 reads TGTGCCAGCAGTACGACAGTGGAAGAGCAGTACTTC. Amino acid sequence: CASSTTVEEQYF.

The chain is built from TRBV6-2 or TRBV6-3 and TRBJ2-3; 7 bases align to TRBD1. Germline V lookup: CDR1 MNHEY, CDR2 SVGEGT. This CDR3 region has 14 residues. V lost 7 bases, J lost 2 bases, and 6 bases stayed unmatched. CDR3 in DNA: TGTGCCAGCAAACAGACAGGGAACACAGATACGCAGTATTTT. This gives the protein CASKQTGNTDTQYF.

This chain uses TRBV12-3 or TRBV12-4 with TRBJ2-3; 12 bases match TRBD1. CDR3 length equals 15 residues. Unmatched junction bases numbered 5, after V lost 5 bases and J lost 5 bases. CDR3 nucleotide sequence: TGTGCCAGCAGTGGCCGGGACAGGGGGCGAGATACGCAGTATTTT. Its translation is CASSGRDRGRDTQYF.

The rearrangement uses TRBV11-2 and TRBJ2-5, with a weak D call TRBD1 (5 bases). The CDR3 covers 15 residues. V gave up 1 base and J gave up 4 bases, with 13 bases separating them. The germline V gene encodes CDR1 SGHAT and CDR2 FQNNGV. The CDR3 DNA reads as TGTGCCAGCAGCTTAGGGGCAGGGCAAGTAGAGACCCAGTACTTC. This sequence encodes CASSLGAGQVETQYF.

This clonotype came up a few times. This sequence joins TRBV30 and TRBJ2-7; no clear D. V was trimmed by 0 bases and J by 5 bases, leaving 5 bases between them. This CDR3 is 11 amino acids long. CDR1 is GTSNPN, CDR2 SVGIG, per germline (reference sequence). This CDR3 is CAWSVMNEQYF. The CDR3 DNA sequence: TGTGCCTGGAGTGTCATGAACGAGCAGTACTTC. Looking up the rest from reference TRBV30 and TRBJ2-7 gives the full variable domain: SQTIHQWPATLVQPVGSPLSLECTVEGTSNPNLYWYRQAAGRGLQLLFYSVGIGQISSEVPQNLSASRPQDRQFILSSKKLLLSDSGFYLCAWSVMNEQYFGPGTRLTVT.

This clonotype was observed a few times. CDR3 region: CASSLSQPTSETYEQYF. CDR3 sequence (DNA): TGTGCCAGCAGCTTAAGCCAGCCTACTAGCGAAACCTACGAGCAGTACTTC. The chain uses TRBV13 and TRBJ2-5; the match to TRBD2 covers 7 bases. The assigned J gene may be wrong: the sequence end matches TRBJ2-7 better. The V gene's germline CDR1 is PRHDT and CDR2 FYEKMQ (reference sequence). This CDR3 is built from 17 residues.

The chain joins TRBV3-1 to TRBJ1-1; 9 bases are a match to TRBD1. V dropped 4 bases and J dropped 1; count of bases not matched to a gene: 13. CDR1 is LGHDT and CDR2 is YNNKEL in the germline V gene (reference sequence). The CDR3 runs 18 residues. CDR3 DNA: TGTGCCAGCAGCCGTACCGGGACAGGGATTTCTACGAACACTGAAGCTTTCTTT. Its translation: CASSRTGTGISTNTEAFF. Full variable domain (remainder filled in from reference TRBV3-1 and TRBJ1-1): DTAVSQTPKYLVTQMGNDKSIKCEQNLGHDTMYWYKQDSKKFLKIMFSYNNKELIINETVPNRFSPKSPDKAHLNLHINSLELGDSAVYFCASSRTGTGISTNTEAFFGQGTRLTVV.

The CDR3: CASSFYVDGYTF. The CDR3 nucleotides are TGTGCCAGCAGCTTCTATGTTGACGGCTACACCTTC. V is TRBV7-3 and J is TRBJ1-2, with D unclear. CDR1 SGHTA and CDR2 FQGTGA come from the germline V gene. The V gene lost 3 bases and the J gene lost 8 bases, with 10 bases spanning the gap. This CDR3 contains 12 residues.

This clonotype occurred a few times. The rearrangement links TRBV4-1 to TRBJ2-6; a possible D gene is TRBD1 (5 bases). This CDR3 contains 16 residues. Trimming shortened V by 0 bases and J by 4 bases, and 10 bases separated the two germline ends. Germline V gene sequence: CDR1 MGHRA, CDR2 YSYEKL. CDR3 bases: TGCGCCAGCAGCCAAGATCAGGGATCCGGGGCCAACGTCCTGACTTTC. This translates into CASSQDQGSGANVLTF.

Regarding this clonotype: Just one base apart from a much larger clone, this may be a read error. The chain links TRBV4-1 to TRBJ2-3; 9 bases are a match to TRBD2. CDR1 and CDR2 from the germline V gene are MGHRA and YSYEKL. This CDR3 has 15 residues. CDR3 nucleotide sequence: TGCGCCAGCAGCCGATTTAGCGGGAGCACAGGTACGCAGTATTTT. It yields the protein CASSRFSGSTGTQYF.

Turning to this clonotype: The junction and the germline gene differ at one end; a read error may be behind it. This chain joins TRBV7-9 and TRBJ1-2, with D possibly matching TRBD1 (5 bases). The length of the CDR3 is 15 residues. Germline V gene data show CDR1 as SEHNR and CDR2 as FQNEAQ (reference sequence). The CDR3 spells CVSSLGRDGNYGYTF. The CDR3 region has the DNA TGTGTCAGCAGCTTAGGGCGGGACGGAAACTATGGCTACACCTTC.

The gene calls are TRBV7-9 and TRBJ2-5; the D gene could be TRBD1 or TRBD2 (6 bases each). The CDR3 spans 16 residues. V lost 5 bases and J lost 2, with 18 bases in between. CDR1 and CDR2 from the germline V gene are SEHNR and FQNEAQ (reference sequence). Here the CDR3 reads CASSRGQGNAQETQYF. CDR3 nucleotide sequence: TGTGCCAGCAGCCGGGGGCAGGGGAACGCTCAAGAGACCCAGTACTTC.

The gene calls are TRBV7-2 and TRBJ2-7; 11 positions match TRBD2. The CDR3 runs 14 residues. Germline trimming cut 6 bases from V and 3 bases from J; bases unmatched to any gene: 4. CDR1 and CDR2 from the germline V gene are SGHTA and FQGNSA. CDR3 protein: CASRVSGRGYEQYF. In DNA form, the CDR3 reads TGTGCCAGCAGGGTTAGCGGGAGGGGCTACGAGCAGTACTTC.

The rearrangement joins TRBV11-3 to TRBJ2-6; TRBD2 might be the D (6 bases). Germline V CDR1 and CDR2: SGHNT, YENEEA. This CDR3 has 17 residues. V was pared by 5 bases and J by 0 bases, with 14 bases between. The CDR3 sequence is CASSPKRRGSGANVLTF. The CDR3 DNA reads as TGTGCCAGCAGCCCCAAGCGGCGGGGCTCTGGGGCCAACGTCCTGACTTTC.

This clonotype has more than one count but fewer than ten. This chain connects TRBV15 to TRBJ1-2; tentatively, D is TRBD1 (5 bases). V was clipped by 1 base and J by 0 bases, with 15 bases between them. The CDR3 covers 17 residues. Germline V CDR1 and CDR2: LNHNV, YYDKDF (reference sequence). Written as DNA, the CDR3 is TGTGCCACCAGCAGAGGAGGGACCGGGCTAGCTAACTATGGCTACACCTTC. Amino acids: CATSRGGTGLANYGYTF.

The chain has TRBV4-3 and TRBJ2-7, with unresolved D. The CDR3 contains 15 residues. Germline values: CDR1 LGHNA, CDR2 YSLEER. V was clipped by 0 bases and J by 0 bases, with 9 bases between them. This CDR3 is CASSQELVSSYEQYF. The CDR3 nucleotides read TGCGCCAGCAGCCAAGAGCTAGTAAGCTCCTACGAGCAGTACTTC.

The chain joins TRBV7-2 to TRBJ2-1; TRBD2 agrees at 8 bases. With 3 bases clipped from V and 9 bases from J, the junction kept 7 bases outside the gene matches. The CDR3 is 14 residues long. Germline CDR1 reads SGHTA; CDR2 reads FQGNSA. The CDR3 is CASSFSGKRGEQFF. DNA of the CDR3: TGTGCCAGCAGCTTTAGCGGGAAACGGGGTGAGCAGTTCTTC.

The chain is built from TRBV7-3 and TRBJ2-1, with D possibly matching TRBD1 (7 bases). The germline gives CDR1 SGHTA, CDR2 FQGTGA. The CDR3 sequence is 15 residues long. Trimming removed 1 base at V and 4 bases at J, with 11 bases between. CDR3 sequence: CASSLSGTAYNEQFF. The DNA of the CDR3 is TGTGCCAGCAGCTTAAGCGGGACAGCATACAATGAGCAGTTCTTC.

The chain recombines TRBV6-6 with TRBJ2-4; TRBD1 matches at 8 bases. CDR1 and CDR2 from the germline V gene are MNHNY and SVGAGI (reference sequence). The J segment lost 5 bases and the V segment lost 6 bases, leaving 6 bases of the junction unmatched. This CDR3 contains 14 residues. As DNA, the CDR3 is TGTGCCAGCAGGCCGCCGGGACAGGAAAACATTCAGTACTTC. Translated: CASRPPGQENIQYF.

As concerns this clonotype: At one boundary the junction diverges from the germline segment, which might be a read error. The CDR3 is CSARDVSRPQETRYF. Written as DNA, the CDR3 is TGCAGTGCTAGAGACGTCTCCCGACCTCAAGAGACCCGGTACTTC. This sequence joins TRBV20-1 and TRBJ2-5; no clear D gene. Looked up from germline, CDR1 is DFQATT and CDR2 is SNEGSKA (reference sequence). This CDR3 spans 15 amino acids.

This chain uses TRBV2 with TRBJ2-5; D is perhaps TRBD2 (7 bases). The germline V and J ends were trimmed by 3 bases and 2 bases, with 16 bases remaining between them. Germline loops: CDR1 SNHLY, CDR2 FYNNEI. The CDR3 extends over 16 amino acids. This CDR3 is CASSDRRGLLQETQYF. CDR3 nucleotides: TGTGCCAGCAGTGACCGGCGGGGGCTGTTACAAGAGACCCAGTACTTC.